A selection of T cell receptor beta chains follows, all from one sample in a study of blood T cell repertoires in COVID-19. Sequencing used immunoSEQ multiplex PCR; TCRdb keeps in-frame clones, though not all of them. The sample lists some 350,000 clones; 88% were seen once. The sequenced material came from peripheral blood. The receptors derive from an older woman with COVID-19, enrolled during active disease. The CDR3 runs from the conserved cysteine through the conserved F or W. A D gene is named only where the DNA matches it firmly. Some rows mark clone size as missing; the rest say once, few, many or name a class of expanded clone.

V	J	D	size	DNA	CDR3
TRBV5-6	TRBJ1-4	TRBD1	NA	TGTGCCAGCAGCCTGCACCGGACAGGGAGGAATGAAAAACTGTTTTTT	CASSLHRTGRNEKLFF
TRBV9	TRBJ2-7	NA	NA	TGTGCCAGCAGCGTAGCGGGGGAGGCCTACGAGCAGTACTTC	CASSVAGEAYEQYF
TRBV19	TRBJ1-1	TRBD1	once	TGTGCCAGTAGTATAGATCTCGAGGGGGCGGCTTTCTTT	CASSIDLEGAAFF
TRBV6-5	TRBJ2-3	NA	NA	TGTGCCAGCCGAGGTGGCGGGCGTAGCACAGATACGCAGTATTTT	CASRGGGRSTDTQYF
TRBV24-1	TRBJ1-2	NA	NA	TGTGCCACCAGTGTAGGGGTGAACTATGGCTACACCTTC	CATSVGVNYGYTF
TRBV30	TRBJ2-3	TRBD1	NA	TGTGCCTGGAGTGTCGGGACAGGGCTGTTCACAGATACGCAGTATTTT	CAWSVGTGLFTDTQYF
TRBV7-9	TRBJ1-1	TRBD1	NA	TGTGCCAGCAGCTTAGTTGGGGCAGGGGGCAATGAAGCTTTCTTT	CASSLVGAGGNEAFF
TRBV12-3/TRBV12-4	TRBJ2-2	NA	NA	TGTGCCAGCAGTTCGGGGGCCGGGGAGCTGTTTTTT	CASSSGAGELFF
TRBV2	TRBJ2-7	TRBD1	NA	TGTGCCAGCAGGGACAGGGGGAGCTACGAGCAGTACTTC	CASRDRGSYEQYF
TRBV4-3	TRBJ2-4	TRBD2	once	TGCGCCAGCAGCCAAGATATGGGAGCGGGGGGGCTTCGTGCCAAAAACATTCAGTACTTC	CASSQDMGAGGLRAKNIQYF
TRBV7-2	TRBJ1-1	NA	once	TGTGCCAGCAGCTTCGCGGGGGTCACTGAAGCTTTCTTT	CASSFAGVTEAFF
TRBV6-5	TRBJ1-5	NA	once	TGTGCCAGCAGCCCCCTCAGGGTCGGGCAGCCCCAGCATTTT	CASSPLRVGQPQHF
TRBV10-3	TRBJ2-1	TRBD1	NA	TGTGCCATCACTGCGGGACAGGCGAGCTCCTACAATGAGCAGTTCTTC	CAITAGQASSYNEQFF
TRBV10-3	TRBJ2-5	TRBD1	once	TGTGCCATCAGGGACAGGGGAGAGACCCAGTACTTC	CAIRDRGETQYF
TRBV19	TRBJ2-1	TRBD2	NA	TGTGCCAGTAGTCGGGGGGGCAAGGATGAGCAGTTCTTC	CASSRGGKDEQFF
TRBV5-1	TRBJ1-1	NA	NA	TGCGCCAGCAGCCGAGCGGGCCAGGGCATCATGAACACTGAAGCTTTCTTT	CASSRAGQGIMNTEAFF
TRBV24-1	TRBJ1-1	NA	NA	TGTGCCACCAGTGATTCGAACAGGGACGGAGAAGCTTTCTTT	CATSDSNRDGEAFF
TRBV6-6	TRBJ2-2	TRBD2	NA	TGTGCCAGCAATCTAGCGGGGGGAAACACCGGGGAGCTGTTTTTT	CASNLAGGNTGELFF
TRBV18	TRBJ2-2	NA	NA	TGTGCCAGCTCACCTAAGCGTGAGAACACCGGGGAGCTGTTTTTT	CASSPKRENTGELFF
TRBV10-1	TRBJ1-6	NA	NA	TGCGCCAGCAGTGAGTCCCAGATGAATTCACCCCTCCACTTT	CASSESQMNSPLHF
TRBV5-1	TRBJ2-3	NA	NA	TGCGCCAGTCGCTCCTACAGGGTTGAAGGCACAGATACGCAGTATTTT	CASRSYRVEGTDTQYF
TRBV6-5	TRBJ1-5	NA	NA	TGTGCCAGCAGTATACAGGGTGGAGGCAATCAGCCCCAGCATTTT	CASSIQGGGNQPQHF